The following is a T cell receptor (beta chain) sequence with its context. The sample comes from a study of glioma-infiltrating T cells after dendritic cell vaccination. The CDR3 has 12 residues. The protocol was immunoSEQ multiplex PCR, while the TCRdb copy is restricted to in-frame clones and leaves out a portion. The sample carries tens of thousands of clones, around 80% recorded once. The J gene is TRBJ2-1, the V gene TRBV7-5; the table's D call TRBD2 went unverified against the DNA. TRBV7-5 is labeled a pseudogene. Here the sequenced sample was blood, taken before dendritic cell vaccination. The origin of this receptor is a human donor with glioblastoma. CDR3 sequence (DNA): TGTGCCAGAAGCTTTCCGGTCGATGAGCAGTTCTTC. Residues: CARSFPVDEQFF.